This T cell receptor (beta chain) was captured in a study of Ad26.COV2.S vaccination and SARS-CoV-2 variants. Study information: Enrollment placed the donor in the COV1001 Ad26.COV2.S trial arm.

Worth noting for this clone: The antigen remains undetermined.

Treatment reported: some 20 received Ad26.COV2.S at low or high dose, single or two shots; about 5 received placebo; per-sample allocation not given. Vaccine and placebo recipients were sampled on day 63 after the first injection. The assay was immunoSEQ multiplex PCR, and TCRdb's table has in-frame clones only and misses some. This table holds around 300,000 clones, 80% to 90% found once. Study findings and constraints: Measurements of TCR breadth and depth may have given underestimates of the total T cell responses. Responses of spike-specific T cells (both CD8+ and CD4+) reportedly showed substantial breadth after vaccination.

The sequence derives from a person between 18 and 59 years old who received the Ad26.COV2.S COVID-19 vaccine or a placebo. Sequenced here: peripheral blood, sampled in a trial of Ad26.COV2.S vaccine versus placebo.

The CDR3 spells CASSPMGRTEAFF. The CDR3 DNA reads as TGTGCCAGCAGTCCGATGGGTCGCACTGAAGCTTTCTTT. The rearrangement links TRBV6-2 or TRBV6-3 to TRBJ1-1; D gene ambiguous. Germline V gives CDR1 MNHEY, CDR2 SVGEGT. The CDR3 length is 13 residues. V lost 5 bases and J 4 bases, leaving 11 bases between the germline ends.